The rows below give T cell receptor beta chains drawn from one sample of a study of human T cells and chemical hapten exposure. In TCRdb, the RACE reads were re-called with MiXCR into one record per CDR3 protein. The sample includes some 250,000 distinct CDR3 sequences, just under 8% seen only once; the top ten take roughly 1.2%. The sample was whole blood, taken in connection with sensitization to the hapten diphenylcyclopropenone (DPC). The receptor source for this set is a man younger than 30 with alopecia areata. Some clones in this sample may be carry-over from other donors' samples. Both conserved end residues are part of each CDR3. The D gene is left open where the match is weak. A clone size is listed for some rows: how often the clone was seen (once, few, many), or a class if it is expanded.

>-|TRBV28|15|TRBJ1-1|-
CASSLILDIGTEAFF
TGTGCCAGCAGTTTGATCTTGGATATCGGCACTGAAGCTTTCTTT
>few|TRBV7-2|14|TRBJ2-2|-
CASSRSLTTGELFF
TGTGCCAGCAGTCGGAGTCTGACCACCGGGGAGCTGTTTTTT
>few|TRBV6-5|14|TRBJ2-3|TRBD2
CASSYQGTSGTQYF
TGTGCCAGCAGTTACCAGGGGACTAGCGGTACGCAGTATTTT
>-|TRBV6-5|15|TRBJ1-6|-
CASSFGQFGNSPLHF
TGTGCCAGCAGCTTCGGACAGTTTGGCAATTCACCCCTCCACTTT
>many|TRBV11-1|14|TRBJ1-1|-
CASSPGQSHTEAFF
TGTGCCAGCAGCCCTGGACAGTCCCACACTGAAGCTTTCTTT
>-|TRBV24-1|11|TRBJ2-1|TRBD2
CATRGGNEQFF
TGTGCCACCCGGGGGGGCAATGAGCAGTTCTTC
>-|TRBV6-2/TRBV6-3|13|TRBJ1-1|-
CASSYRQGTEAFF
TGTGCCAGCAGTTACAGGCAGGGGACTGAAGCTTTCTTT
>-|TRBV29-1|13|TRBJ2-7|-
CSATLDGQYEQYF
TGCAGCGCCACATTGGACGGACAATACGAGCAGTACTTC
>few|TRBV6-1|11|TRBJ2-4|-
CARSPLNIQYF
TGTGCCAGGTCTCCCCTAAACATTCAGTACTTC
>few|TRBV6-1|14|TRBJ2-7|TRBD1
CASSRQGSPYEQYF
TGTGCCAGCAGCCGACAGGGGAGCCCCTACGAGCAGTACTTC
>few|TRBV10-3|17|TRBJ2-4|TRBD2
CAISGSGGALTKNIQYF
TGTGCCATCAGTGGGAGCGGGGGGGCTTTGACCAAAAACATTCAGTACTTC
>few|TRBV12-3/TRBV12-4|14|TRBJ1-5|-
CASSFGHPNQPQHF
TGTGCCAGCAGTTTTGGACACCCCAATCAGCCCCAGCATTTT
>many|TRBV2|12|TRBJ1-2|-
CAIKGPHYGYTF
TGTGCCATCAAGGGACCGCACTATGGCTACACCTTC
>-|TRBV9|16|TRBJ1-1|-
CASSLGHSWGNTEAFF
TGTGCCAGCAGCCTAGGACATTCCTGGGGGAACACTGAAGCTTTCTTT
>-|TRBV11-2|15|TRBJ1-5|-
CASSLDIYGNQPQHF
TGTGCCAGCAGCTTAGACATTTATGGCAATCAGCCCCAGCATTTT
>few|TRBV2|13|TRBJ1-5|TRBD1
CASRNGQGSAQHF
TGTGCCAGCAGAAACGGACAGGGTTCGGCCCAGCATTTT
>many|TRBV7-2|13|TRBJ1-3|-
CASRRPKGNTIYF
TGTGCCAGCAGACGACCGAAAGGAAACACCATATATTTT
>-|TRBV10-3|13|TRBJ2-6|-
CASRGDGANVLTF
TGTGCCTCGAGGGGGGACGGGGCCAACGTCCTGACTTTC
>few|TRBV9|15|TRBJ2-1|TRBD2
CASSGELAGVNEQFF
TGTGCCAGCAGCGGCGAACTAGCGGGGGTAAATGAGCAGTTCTTC
>-|TRBV10-3|13|TRBJ1-3|-
CAIKVRSGNTIYF
TGTGCCATCAAGGTCCGCTCTGGAAACACCATATATTTT
>few|TRBV5-6|11|TRBJ1-2|-
CASSTAGDYTF
TGTGCCAGCAGCACTGCAGGGGACTACACCTTC
>-|TRBV6-2/TRBV6-3|11|TRBJ2-7|-
CASSRGHEQYF
TGTGCCAGCAGTCGGGGGCACGAGCAGTACTTC
>-|TRBV24-1|13|TRBJ1-1|-
CATSDARRGEAFF
TGTGCCACCAGTGATGCAAGAAGGGGTGAAGCTTTCTTT
>many|TRBV12-3/TRBV12-4|15|TRBJ2-1|-
CASSLLSLAGDEQFF
TGTGCCAGCAGTTTACTCTCCCTAGCAGGAGATGAGCAGTTCTTC
>few|TRBV20-1|13|TRBJ1-1|-
CSARDRTQLEAFF
TGCAGTGCTAGAGATCGTACACAGCTTGAAGCTTTCTTT
>many|TRBV9|12|TRBJ1-4|TRBD1
CASGQGGGKLFF
TGTGCCAGCGGACAGGGCGGGGGAAAACTGTTTTTT
>many|TRBV6-5|16|TRBJ1-4|-
CASSYRRRTTNEKLFF
TGTGCCAGCAGTTACAGGAGACGGACAACTAATGAAAAACTGTTTTTT
>-|TRBV6-1|18|TRBJ2-3|-
CASSERGANSATPHTQYF
TGTGCCAGCAGTGAACGGGGGGCAAACTCTGCTACTCCGCATACGCAGTATTTT
>-|TRBV29-1|15|TRBJ2-3|TRBD2
CSVGFGSGGADTQYF
TGCAGCGTTGGTTTTGGCAGCGGGGGGGCAGATACGCAGTATTTT
>-|TRBV7-9|12|TRBJ1-2|-
CASSLGMDGYTF
TGTGCCAGCAGCTTAGGGATGGATGGCTACACCTTC
>few|TRBV29-1|13|TRBJ1-5|-
CSVAGGRNQPQHF
TGCAGCGTCGCTGGGGGCCGTAATCAGCCCCAGCATTTT
>few|TRBV27|17|TRBJ1-2|-
CASSSRRSGYANYGYTF
TGTGCCAGCAGTTCCCGAAGGTCAGGGTATGCTAACTATGGCTACACCTTC
>few|TRBV12-3/TRBV12-4|16|TRBJ2-7|-
CASSLDRARGSYEQYF
TGTGCCAGCAGTTTAGATCGAGCCAGGGGTTCCTACGAGCAGTACTTC
>few|TRBV10-3|14|TRBJ1-3|-
CAISEGTLRNTIYF
TGTGCCATCAGTGAAGGGACGCTTCGAAACACCATATATTTT
>many|TRBV4-3|15|TRBJ1-6|-
CASSQGRGVFSPLHF
TGCGCCAGCAGCCAAGGTAGGGGGGTCTTTTCACCCCTCCACTTT
>-|TRBV3-1|17|TRBJ2-2|-
CASSQLLTNANTGELFF
TGTGCCAGCAGCCAACTTTTGACTAACGCGAACACCGGGGAGCTGTTTTTT
>many|TRBV10-3|14|TRBJ1-2|-
CAISGTSQNYGYTF
TGTGCCATCAGCGGAACTTCTCAAAACTATGGCTACACCTTC
>few|TRBV6-5|15|TRBJ1-1|TRBD1
CASSYSLDRATEAFF
TGTGCCAGCAGTTACTCCCTAGACAGGGCCACTGAAGCTTTCTTT
>-|TRBV7-9|16|TRBJ1-1|-
CASSLVGGGISTEAFF
TGTGCCAGCAGCTTAGTCGGTGGAGGGATCAGCACTGAAGCTTTCTTT
>-|TRBV7-8|19|TRBJ2-2|TRBD2
CASSLEEASGLSNTGELFF
TGTGCCAGCAGCTTAGAGGAGGCTAGCGGGTTATCGAACACCGGGGAGCTGTTTTTT
>many|TRBV6-1|15|TRBJ1-1|-
CASTQGELNGAEAFF
TGTGCCAGCACCCAAGGGGAACTAAACGGGGCTGAAGCTTTCTTT
>-|TRBV12-3/TRBV12-4|14|TRBJ1-5|-
CASSPLYSNQPQHF
TGTGCCAGCAGCCCCCTCTATAGCAATCAGCCCCAGCATTTT
>few|TRBV7-9|17|TRBJ2-6|-
CASRAGLIDSGANVLTF
TGTGCCAGCCGTGCGGGACTGATAGACTCTGGGGCCAACGTCCTGACTTTC
>-|TRBV28|15|TRBJ1-5|TRBD1
CASSQTTGNNQPQHF
TGTGCCAGCAGTCAGACGACAGGGAATAATCAGCCCCAGCATTTT
>few|TRBV6-6|15|TRBJ2-1|-
CASSYGASSYNEQFF
TGTGCCAGCAGTTACGGAGCCTCTTCCTACAATGAGCAGTTCTTC
>-|TRBV10-1|17|TRBJ1-1|TRBD1
CASSEAGGAGMNTEAFF
TGCGCCAGCAGTGAGGCAGGGGGGGCCGGGATGAACACTGAAGCTTTCTTT
>-|TRBV6-5|14|TRBJ1-4|TRBD1
CASSPGTGDEKLFF
TGTGCCAGCAGTCCCGGGACAGGGGATGAAAAACTGTTTTTT